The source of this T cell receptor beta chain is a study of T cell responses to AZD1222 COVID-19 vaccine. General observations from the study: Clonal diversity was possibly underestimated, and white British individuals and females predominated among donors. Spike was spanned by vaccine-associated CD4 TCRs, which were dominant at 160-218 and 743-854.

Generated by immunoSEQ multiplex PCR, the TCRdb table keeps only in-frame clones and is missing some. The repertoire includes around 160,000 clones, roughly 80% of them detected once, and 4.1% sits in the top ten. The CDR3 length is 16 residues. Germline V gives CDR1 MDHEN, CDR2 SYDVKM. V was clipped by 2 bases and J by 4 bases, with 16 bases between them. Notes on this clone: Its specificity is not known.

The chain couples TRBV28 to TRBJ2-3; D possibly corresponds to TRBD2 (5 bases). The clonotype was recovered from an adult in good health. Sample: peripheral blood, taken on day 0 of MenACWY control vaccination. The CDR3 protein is CASSLLPSLFPDTQYF. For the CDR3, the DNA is TGTGCCAGCAGTTTACTGCCTAGCCTTTTTCCAGATACGCAGTATTTT.